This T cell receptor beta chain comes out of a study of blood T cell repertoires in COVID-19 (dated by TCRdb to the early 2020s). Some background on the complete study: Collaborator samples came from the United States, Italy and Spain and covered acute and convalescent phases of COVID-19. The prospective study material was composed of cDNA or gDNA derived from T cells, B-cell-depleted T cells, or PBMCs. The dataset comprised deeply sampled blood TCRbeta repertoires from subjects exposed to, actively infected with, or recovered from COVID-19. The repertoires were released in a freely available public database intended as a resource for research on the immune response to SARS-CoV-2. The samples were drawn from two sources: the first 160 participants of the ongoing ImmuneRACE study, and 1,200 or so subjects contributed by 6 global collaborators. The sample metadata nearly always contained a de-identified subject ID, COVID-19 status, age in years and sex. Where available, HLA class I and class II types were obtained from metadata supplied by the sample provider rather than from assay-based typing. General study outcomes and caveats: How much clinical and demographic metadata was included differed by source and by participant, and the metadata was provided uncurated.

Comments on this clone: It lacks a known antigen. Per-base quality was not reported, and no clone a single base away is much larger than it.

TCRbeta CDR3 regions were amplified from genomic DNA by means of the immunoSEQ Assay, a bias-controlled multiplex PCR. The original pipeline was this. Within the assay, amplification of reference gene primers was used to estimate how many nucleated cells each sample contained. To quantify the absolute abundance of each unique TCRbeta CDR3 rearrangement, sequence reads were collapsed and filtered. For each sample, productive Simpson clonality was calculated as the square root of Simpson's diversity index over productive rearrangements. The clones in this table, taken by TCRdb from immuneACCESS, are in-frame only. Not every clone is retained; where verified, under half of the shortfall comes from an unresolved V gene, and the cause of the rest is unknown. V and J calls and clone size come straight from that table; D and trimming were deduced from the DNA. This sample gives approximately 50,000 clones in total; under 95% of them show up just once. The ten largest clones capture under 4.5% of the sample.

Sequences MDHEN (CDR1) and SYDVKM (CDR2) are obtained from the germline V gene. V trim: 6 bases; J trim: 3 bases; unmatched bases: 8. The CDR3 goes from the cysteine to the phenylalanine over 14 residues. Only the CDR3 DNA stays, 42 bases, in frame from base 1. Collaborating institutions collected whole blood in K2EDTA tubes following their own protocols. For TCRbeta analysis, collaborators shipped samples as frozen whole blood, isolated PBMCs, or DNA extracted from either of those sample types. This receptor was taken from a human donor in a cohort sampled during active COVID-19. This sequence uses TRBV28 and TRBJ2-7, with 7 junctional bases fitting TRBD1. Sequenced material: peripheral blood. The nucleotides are TGTGCCAGCAGCGCACCGGGACAGATCTACGAGCAGTACTTC. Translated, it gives CASSAPGQIYEQYF.